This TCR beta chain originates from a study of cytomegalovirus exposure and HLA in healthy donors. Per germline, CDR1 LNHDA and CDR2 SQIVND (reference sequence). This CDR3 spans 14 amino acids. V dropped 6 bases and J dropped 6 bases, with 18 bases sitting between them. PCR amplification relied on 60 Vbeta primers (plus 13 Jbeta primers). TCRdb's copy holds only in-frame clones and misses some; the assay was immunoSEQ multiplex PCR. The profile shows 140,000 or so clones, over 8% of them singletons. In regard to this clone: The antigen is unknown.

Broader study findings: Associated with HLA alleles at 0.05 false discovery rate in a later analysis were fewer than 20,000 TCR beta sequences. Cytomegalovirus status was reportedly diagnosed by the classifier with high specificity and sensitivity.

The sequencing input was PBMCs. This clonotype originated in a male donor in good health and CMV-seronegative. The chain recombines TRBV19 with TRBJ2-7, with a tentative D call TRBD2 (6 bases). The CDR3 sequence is CASSNRDFGSEQYF. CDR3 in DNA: TGTGCCAGTAGCAACCGGGACTTTGGAAGCGAGCAGTACTTC. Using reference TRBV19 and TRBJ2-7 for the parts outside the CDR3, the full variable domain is DGGITQSPKYLFRKEGQNVTLSCEQNLNHDAMYWYRQDPGQGLRLIYYSQIVNDFQKGDIAEGYSVSREKKESFPLTVTSAQKNPTAFYLCASSNRDFGSEQYFGPGTRLTVT.